The T cell receptor beta chain under discussion was sequenced for a study of STAT5B mutations in CD4+ large granular lymphocyte leukemia. About the research overall: Among healthy donors, a particular HLA allele went with more CDR3 'QG' motifs.

Here immunoSEQ multiplex PCR was the method, and the copy in TCRdb shows in-frame clones only, minus some. The table shows under 35,000 clones, with more than 75% occurring only once. Per the germline V gene, CDR1 is LNHDA and CDR2 is SQIVND (reference sequence). The CDR3 consists of 18 residues. V lost 8 bases and J lost 3; bases outside the gene matches: 12. Study observations and caveats: The CD4+ versus CD8+ T-LGLL clonality difference may reflect limited sample size. CD4-sorted patient repertoires seemed more clonal than healthy CD4+ repertoires.

A remark on this clone: The antigen remains undetermined.

This sequence originates from a human donor in good health. The genes are TRBV19 and TRBJ2-6; TRBD1 agrees at 11 bases. Sequencing was carried out using CD4+ T cells from blood buffy coats. CDR3 nucleotide sequence: TGTGCCAGTGAAGGGTGGACAGGGGGCGCCCGTGGGGCCAACGTCCTGACTTTC. It translates to CASEGWTGGARGANVLTF.